Given below is one T cell receptor (beta chain) in context. Its antigen is unknown. Within one base of it there is no much larger clone, and no base qualities were kept. Libraries were prepared through the immunoSEQ multiplex PCR assay. The multiplex PCR relied on a mix of 60 forward primers for TCR Vbeta segments and 13 reverse primers for TCR Jbeta segments. Amplification of the CDR3 region of rearranged TCR beta genes was performed with a multiplex PCR assay on genomic DNA. Amplified TCR beta libraries were sequenced as 87-base-pair reads on the Illumina HiSeq System. Per the authors' processing: In a later analysis, some 80 million unique TCR beta chains were counted across the approximately 620 repertoires, and roughly 11 million of these chains were shared by at least two donors. Raw reads were error-corrected and collapsed into unique sequences with a nearest-neighbor algorithm that merged closely related sequences to remove PCR and sequencing errors. V, D and J gene segments were assigned by aligning CDR3 sequences to IMGT reference sequences. For a sequence to be retained, at least a six-nucleotide match to both a V gene segment and a J gene segment was required. Rearrangements were called productive when the CDR3 lacked stop codons and stayed in frame with V and J; all others were non-productive. CDR3 was defined according to IMGT convention as the region running from the second conserved V-encoded cysteine to the conserved J-encoded phenylalanine. In an earlier analysis of more than 550 of the donors, sequences lacking an unambiguous match to a single V gene segment were excluded. An earlier analysis of roughly 590 of the donors called V segments functional above 56.7% productive rearrangements and segregating when the between-donor standard deviation exceeded 5%. A statistical classification framework was built to diagnose cytomegalovirus status from the catalog of TCR beta chain sequences. V and J gene assignment, in a later analysis, came from comparing TCR nucleotide sequences with IMGT/GENE-DB human TR gene sequences. The TCRdist pipeline was used in a later analysis to assign CDR3 sequences and most-parsimonious VDJ recombination scenarios. In a later analysis, each TCR beta chain was defined by its CDR3 amino acid sequence together with its V-gene family, and reads lacking a unique V-gene family were excluded. In a later analysis, 450 to 600 highly shared, low-generation-probability nucleotide sequences were removed to address suspected cross-contamination and a sequencing artifact. For each public chain, a later analysis derived a clonal expansion index from normalized ranks of inferred template counts within each repertoire. Generation probabilities in a later analysis came from a VDJ recombination model fitted to out-of-frame rearrangements, and those results were checked against IGoR. In a later analysis, TCR-TCR, TCR-HLA and TCR-CMV co-occurrence was scored with hypergeometric tests, and a repertoire-size bias correction was applied to TCR pairs. False discovery rates were estimated in a later analysis by permuting HLA or CMV assignments 20 times. In a later analysis, co-occurring TCRs were grouped with DBSCAN, and TCRdist sequence similarity was added when clustering was performed within HLA-allele-positive subsets. For co-occurrence clustering, repertoires with fewer than 30,000 or more than 120,000 public chains were excluded, along with 4 to 6 repertoires with anomalous nucleotide sharing. This immuneACCESS table, as held by TCRdb, lists in-frame sequences with V and J called but not all clones. Of the missing ones, under half trace to an unresolved V gene in checked studies; the others have no known cause. The D gene and trimming were derived from the DNA, and the V and J assignments and clone size from that table. The sample profile shows 100,000 to 150,000 clones; 84% of them were found once. About 3% of the sample goes to the ten largest clones.

CDR1 and CDR2 (SGHTA, FQGTGA) derive from the germline V gene. The junction shows trimming of 6 bases on V and 3 bases on J, and the gene matches do not reach 2 bases of it. CDR3 length: 13 amino acids, cysteine to phenylalanine. Only CDR3 DNA remains: 39 bases, in frame from the first base. The cohort consisted of more than 650 healthy bone marrow donors. All cohort members were sampled while nominally healthy, although unrecorded immune exposures were likely present. The donor was CMV seropositive and was included in the group of some 290 seropositive cohort members. A peripheral blood sample was collected from each donor, and TCR beta sequencing was performed on peripheral blood mononuclear cells. The Qiagen DNeasy Blood Extraction Kit was used to extract genomic DNA from the blood cell samples. This record comes from a study of cytomegalovirus exposure and HLA in healthy donors (dated by TCRdb to 2016 to 2017). Context from the whole study: An earlier analysis of several hundred of the donors reported about 300 Gb of sequence data and 95 million to 130 million unique TCR beta sequences obtained from approximately 180 million T cells. About 280 gigabases of sequencing data and 78 million or so unique TCR sequences were included in an early release covering several hundred HLA-typed donors. Of the roughly 400 genotyped donors, about 80% fell in the genetic ancestry cluster associated with self-reported Caucasian donors. The study was designed to test whether signatures of past pathogen exposure could be identified by cataloging public T cell receptors. The study profiled the T cell repertoires of some 610 subjects by immunosequencing and related them to cytomegalovirus serostatus. In addition to the first cohort of 650 to 800 subjects, a separate validation cohort of 120 different subjects was used. To predict cytomegalovirus infection status, the study brought together high-throughput TCR immunosequencing, statistical association of individual TCRs with disease status, and machine learning. A later analysis re-examined previously published TCR beta repertoires from around 670 donors and added high-resolution HLA genotyping to investigate patterns of TCR occurrence. In the later analysis, no new phenotypic data were used to find candidate immune exposures; instead, reliance was placed on TCR beta sequences and their occurrence across donors. An earlier analysis of approximately 580 of the donors used high-throughput TCR beta sequencing to judge whether each TCR beta V gene segment behaved as functional or pseudogenic. Donor age, sex, ethnicity and CMV serostatus were compiled alongside the repertoire data. A later genetic analysis used genome-wide SNP genotypes for about 65% of the 666 donors, treating that subset as a discovery cohort. All discovery cohort repertoires had been generated on a single sequencing platform. HLA typing included class I and class II loci at four-digit resolution. Typing coverage differed by locus: A, B, C, DRB1 and DQB1 were typed in roughly 620-630 donors, DQA1 in 522, DPA1 in approximately 610, and DPB1 in 400 to 480. Roughly five DR-DQ haplotypes were handled as single units for association and clustering because linkage in the cohort was strong. Across 300 to 400 genotyped donors of the cohort, an average of approximately 240,000 unique TCR beta nucleotide sequences per donor were sequenced, and roughly a sixth of those sequences were non-productive.

General conclusions and limits of the study: Assigning TCR associations to individual alleles was difficult when HLA alleles, especially DR and DQ, strongly co-occurred. Because counts were too low, 15 to 20 rarely observed V segments, including chromosome 9 orphons, were left out of the earlier analysis of 587 of the donors. Linkage disequilibrium might explain the correlated functional status among segregating V segments, but an unknown experimental factor could not be excluded. Three of the identified cytomegalovirus-associated TCR beta chains were confirmed in vitro to be specific for cytomegalovirus antigens. Because some donors lacked HLA typing at each locus, the association tests relied only on the typed subset. Presence/absence analyses assumed roughly uniform sequencing depth across donors, an assumption that may not hold. Compared with the roughly 710-donor mean, donors in an Asian-associated ancestry cluster had fewer N-insertions in productive TCRs, according to a later genetic analysis. For the cohort, immune exposure information was limited to CMV serostatus. A later genetic analysis associated a missense DCLRE1C variant with V-gene and J-gene trimming of TCR beta chains, and an independent cohort replicated the association. A cluster of highly shared sequence variants was judged likely to be a technical artifact of the sequencing pipeline. Some IMGT-functional V segments, including TRBV6-2 and TRBV6-3, could not be told apart with the 87-base-pair reads, so those segments were excluded. In an earlier analysis of approximately 590 of the donors, most TCR beta V segments appeared in productive rearrangements about 90% or about 30% of the time, broadly matching IMGT annotations. In the study, some 160 TCR beta chains were listed as associated with cytomegalovirus. The authors suggested that the approach could potentially be generalized to other disease states and immunological phenotypes. Specific HLA alleles were associated with 15,000 to 20,000 TCR beta sequences at a false discovery rate of 0.05 in a later analysis. A further reported finding was that TCR beta sequences accurately predicted the HLA-A and HLA-B alleles for most subjects in the first cohort. Cytomegalovirus status was reported to be diagnosed by the classifier with high specificity and sensitivity in both the original and validation cohorts. According to a later analysis, most CMV-associated TCR beta chains appeared to be HLA-restricted, and the HLA associations seemed to be driven largely by CMV exposure. In a later analysis, the rate of TCR association differed among HLA loci, with DRB1 alleles having the most associated TCRs and HLA-C alleles having the fewest. Most TCR sequences were observed very rarely across donors, whereas some public TCRs were present in many individuals. Compared with equally common non-associated chains, HLA-associated TCR beta chains in a later analysis were more clonally expanded and had lower generation probabilities. According to a later analysis, parvovirus B19, influenza, CMV and Epstein-Barr virus appeared linked to several top co-occurrence clusters. This cohort had only TCR beta chains sequenced, and the lack of alpha or paired-chain data limited which features could be detected.

Material for sequencing was PBMCs. The sequence links TRBV7-3 to TRBJ2-1; 7 bases in the junction line up with TRBD1. This clonotype was sampled from a woman aged 18-35 years in good health and CMV-seropositive. The CDR3 protein sequence reads: CASSRDSYNEQFF. In nucleotides, the sequence is TGTGCCAGCAGTAGGGACAGCTACAATGAGCAGTTCTTC.